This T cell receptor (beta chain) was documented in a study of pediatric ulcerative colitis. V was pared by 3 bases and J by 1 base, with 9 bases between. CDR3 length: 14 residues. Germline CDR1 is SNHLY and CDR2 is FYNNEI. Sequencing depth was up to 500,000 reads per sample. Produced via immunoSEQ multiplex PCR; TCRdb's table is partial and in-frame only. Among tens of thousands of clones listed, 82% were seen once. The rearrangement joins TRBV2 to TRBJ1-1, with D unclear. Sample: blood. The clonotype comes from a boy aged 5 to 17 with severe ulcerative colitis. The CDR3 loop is CASSDFESNTEAFF. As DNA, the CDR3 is TGTGCCAGCAGTGACTTCGAGTCGAACACTGAAGCTTTCTTT.